This T cell receptor beta chain emerged from a study of blood T cell repertoires in COVID-19. Across the whole study: PBMCs, B-cell-depleted T cells, or T cells were the source of the cDNA or gDNA that made up the material.

The CDR3 has 13 residues. The ends were cut back, 5 bases at V and 4 bases at J, with 11 bases in the middle. CDR1 is SEHNR and CDR2 is FQNEAQ in the germline V gene (reference sequence). Authors' processing steps: Estimates of nucleated cell counts were drawn from the amplification of reference gene primers. TCRdb's copy holds only in-frame clones and misses some; the assay was immunoSEQ multiplex PCR. V and J calls and clone size follow that table, whereas D and trimming were derived from the DNA. This sample carries 250,000 to 300,000 clones, roughly 91% of them seen once, and the ten largest clones take about 2.3%.

The source material was PBMCs or T cells enriched from blood (not recorded which). This rearrangement joins TRBV7-9 to TRBJ1-1; D possibly corresponds to TRBD1 (5 bases). The receptor's source is a woman in her 40s with acute COVID-19. For the CDR3, the DNA is TGTGCCAGCAGCCTTAGGGGTCCCACTGAAGCTTTCTTT. Protein product: CASSLRGPTEAFF.